These 9 T cell receptor beta chains were all obtained from the same sample, sequenced in a study of blood T cell repertoires in COVID-19. Libraries were prepared by immunoSEQ multiplex PCR; TCRdb keeps only in-frame clonotypes and omits some of them. Of approximately 270,000 clones listed, around nine tenths are singletons. The sequenced material came from peripheral blood. The receptors were gathered from a man between 25 and 39 years old with acute or convalescent COVID-19.

The V gene is TRBV5-5, the J gene TRBJ2-1; no definite D call. Looked up from germline, CDR1 is SGHKS and CDR2 is YYEKEE (reference sequence). V was pared by 0 bases and J by 8 bases, with 12 bases between. The CDR3 is 14 amino acids. This CDR3 is CASSLEAFTYEQFF. The CDR3 DNA follows: TGTGCCAGCAGCTTGGAAGCGTTTACCTATGAGCAGTTCTTC.

The chain joins TRBV30 to TRBJ2-2, with D possibly matching TRBD1 (5 bases). The V end was cut by 0 bases, the J end by 8 bases, with 10 bases between. Germline V gives CDR1 GTSNPN, CDR2 SVGIG (reference sequence). The CDR3 sequence is 13 residues long. CDR3 in DNA: TGTGCCTGGAGTGTAAGGGGTTTGGGGGAGCTGTTTTTT. Its translation: CAWSVRGLGELFF.

The chain carries TRBV5-8 and TRBJ2-5; a weak D match, TRBD1 (5 bases). Germline CDR1 and CDR2: SGHTS and YDEGEE. CDR3 length: 14 residues. V was shortened by 4 bases and J by 1 base, with 11 bases between the two germline ends. The CDR3 DNA sequence: TGTGCCAGCAGCCAACGACAGCCCCAAGAGACCCAGTACTTC. Translating it yields CASSQRQPQETQYF.

The chain links TRBV7-2 to TRBJ1-5; tentatively, D is TRBD1 (5 bases). The CDR3 is made up of 16 amino acids. CDR1 and CDR2 from the germline V gene are SGHTA and FQGNSA. V lost 0 bases and J 7 bases, leaving 16 bases between the germline ends. The CDR3 DNA reads as TGTGCCAGCAGCTTAGCGGGGACCGGGGGTGGGCAGCCCCAGCATTTT. This sequence encodes CASSLAGTGGGQPQHF.

The V gene is TRBV7-9, the J gene TRBJ2-2; tentative D call: TRBD1 (5 bases). Trimming stripped 6 bases from V and 2 bases from J, with 13 bases between. Germline V lookup: CDR1 SEHNR, CDR2 FQNEAQ (reference sequence). CDR3 length: 15 residues. The CDR3 DNA reads TGTGCCAGCAGTTCCCCCCAGGGAAACACCGGGGAGCTGTTTTTT. Translation gives CASSSPQGNTGELFF. Variable domain in full (rest from reference TRBV7-9 and TRBJ2-2): DTGVSQNPRHKITKRGQNVTFRCDPISEHNRLYWYRQTLGQGPEFLTYFQNEAQLEKSRLLSDRFSAERPKGSFSTLEIQRTEQGDSAMYLCASSSPQGNTGELFFGEGSRLTVL.

Only one count was recorded for this clone. The chain combines TRBV29-1 with TRBJ2-5; the D is unclear. The V and J ends lost 4 bases and 3 bases respectively, with 6 bases between them. The CDR3 spans 11 residues. Germline CDR1 SQVTM, CDR2 ANQGSEA. CDR3 nucleotides: TGCAGCGTTGCTAGAGAAGAGACCCAGTACTTC. Translated, it gives CSVAREETQYF.

The V gene is TRBV9, the J gene TRBJ2-1; D remains ambiguous. V was trimmed by 0 bases and J by 7 bases, leaving 14 bases between them. Looked up from germline, CDR1 is SGDLS and CDR2 is YYNGEE. This CDR3 has 15 residues. The CDR3 DNA sequence: TGTGCCAGCAGCGTAGGAGATATCCTTAAAAATGAGCAGTTCTTC. Translated: CASSVGDILKNEQFF.

The chain recombines TRBV7-8 with TRBJ1-2; 7 bases are shared with TRBD1. This CDR3 has 13 amino acids. Trimming took 6 bases from V and 2 from J; bases not matched to a gene: 3. Germline CDR1 SGHVS, CDR2 FQNEAQ. Here the CDR3 DNA reads TGTGCCAGCAGTATGACAGGGAACTATGGCTACACCTTC. Amino acid sequence: CASSMTGNYGYTF.

The V and J genes are TRBV18 and TRBJ1-2, with D uncertain. The CDR3 is 13 residues long. In germline, CDR1 is KGHSH, CDR2 LQKENI. V was shortened by 3 bases and J by 3 bases, with 8 bases between the two germline ends. As DNA, the CDR3 is TGTGCCAGCTCACCCAGTCAAGACTATGGCTACACCTTC. It is translated as CASSPSQDYGYTF.